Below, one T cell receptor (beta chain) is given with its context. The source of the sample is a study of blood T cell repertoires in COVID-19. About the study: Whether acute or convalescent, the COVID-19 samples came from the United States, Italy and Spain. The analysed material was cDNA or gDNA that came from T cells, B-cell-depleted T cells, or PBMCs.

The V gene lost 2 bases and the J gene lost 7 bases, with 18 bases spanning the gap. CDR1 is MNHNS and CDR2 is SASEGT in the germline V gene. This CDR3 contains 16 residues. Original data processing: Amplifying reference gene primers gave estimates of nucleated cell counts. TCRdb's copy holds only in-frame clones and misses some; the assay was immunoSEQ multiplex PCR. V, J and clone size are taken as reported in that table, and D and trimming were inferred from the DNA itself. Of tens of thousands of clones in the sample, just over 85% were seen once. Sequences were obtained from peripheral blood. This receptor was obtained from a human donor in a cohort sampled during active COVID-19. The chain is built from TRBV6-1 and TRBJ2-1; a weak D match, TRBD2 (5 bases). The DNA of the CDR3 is TGTGCCAGCAGTGAACGGCAGCGGAGTATGTGGAATGAGCAGTTCTTC. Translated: CASSERQRSMWNEQFF.